The clone carrying this T cell receptor (beta chain) occurred many times. What it binds is not known. These data are taken from a study of Graves' ophthalmopathy and Graves' hyperthyroidism. Study information: Specimen type is peripheral blood, obtained at initial diagnosis before any treatment. Findings of the study overall: Blood samples also showed most expanded thyroid clonotypes exceeding 0.001 frequency.

RNA transcripts were the template, and TCR beta CDR3 regions were amplified from them. After a first-round RT-PCR with HTBI primers, a second-round multiplex PCR was run. MiXCR was run by TCRdb on the multiplex PCR reads, yielding one entry per CDR3 protein. Of 350,000 to 450,000 distinct CDR3 sequences listed, approximately 20% are singletons. The germline gives CDR1 MNHEY, CDR2 SVGEGT. The CDR3 contains 13 residues. Between the trimmed V and J ends, which lost 6 bases and 0 bases, there was a span of 8 bases. The chain combines TRBV6-2 or TRBV6-3 with TRBJ1-1; D not certain. This receptor was taken from a woman between 18 and 29 years old with Graves' ophthalmopathy. Sequenced: peripheral blood. The CDR3 here is CASRPGLNTEAFF. In DNA, the CDR3 is TGTGCCAGCAGGCCTGGCTTGAACACTGAAGCTTTCTTT.